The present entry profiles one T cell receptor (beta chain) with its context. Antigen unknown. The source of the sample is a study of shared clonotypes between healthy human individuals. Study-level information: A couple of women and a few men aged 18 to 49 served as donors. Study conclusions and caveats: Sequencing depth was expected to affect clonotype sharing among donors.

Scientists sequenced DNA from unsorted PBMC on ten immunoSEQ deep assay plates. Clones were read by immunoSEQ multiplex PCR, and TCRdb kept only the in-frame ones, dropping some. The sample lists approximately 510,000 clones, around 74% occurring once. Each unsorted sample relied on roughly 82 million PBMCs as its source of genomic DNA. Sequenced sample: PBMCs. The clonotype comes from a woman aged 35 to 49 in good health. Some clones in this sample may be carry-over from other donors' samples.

Here the CDR3 DNA reads TGCGCCAGCAGCTCCGGACTAGCGATAGACGAGCAGTACTTC. The encoded protein is CASSSGLAIDEQYF. The chain employs TRBV5-1 and TRBJ2-7; the match to TRBD2 covers 9 bases. Germline assignment: CDR1 SGHRS and CDR2 YFSETQ. The CDR3 sequence is 14 residues long. The ends lost 3 bases at V and 5 bases at J; junction bases unmatched: 6.